This entry features one TCR beta chain sequence. The data were taken from a study of blood T cell repertoires in COVID-19. Turning to the study itself: T cells, B-cell-depleted T cells, or PBMCs supplied cDNA or gDNA.

In the authors' methods: Amplification from reference gene primers served as the basis for estimated nucleated cell counts. Profiled with immunoSEQ multiplex PCR; TCRdb holds only in-frame clones, not every one. V and J calls and clone size are copied from that table; D and trimming were computed from the DNA. This table holds 120,000 to 150,000 clones, approximately 82% found once. CDR1 SGHAT and CDR2 FQDESV come from the germline V gene (reference sequence). Trimming shortened V by 3 bases and J by 11 bases, and 16 bases separated the two germline ends. The CDR3 has 13 residues. The genes are TRBV11-1 and TRBJ1-1; a weak D match, TRBD1 (6 bases). The sequenced sample was peripheral blood. The sequence was collected from a human donor in a cohort sampled during active COVID-19. CDR3 residues: CASSFALRGTAFF. CDR3 DNA sequence: TGTGCCAGCAGCTTCGCCCTGAGGGGGACGGCTTTCTTT.